This T cell receptor (beta chain) comes out of a study of blood T cell repertoires in COVID-19. Study-wide context: Researchers got acute and convalescent COVID-19 samples from the United States, Italy and Spain.

The germline V gene encodes CDR1 SGHAT and CDR2 FQDESV (reference sequence). Trimming stripped 5 bases from V and 6 bases from J, with 13 bases between. The CDR3 is 13 residues long. The protocol was immunoSEQ multiplex PCR, while the TCRdb copy is restricted to in-frame clones and leaves out a portion. The table lists 130,000 to 150,000 clones, approximately 88% of them singletons, with approximately 1.8% in the top ten. The rearrangement joins TRBV11-1 to TRBJ1-1; weak D call: TRBD1 (6 bases). The sequence was obtained from a man aged 65 to 85 with acute or convalescent COVID-19. The material sequenced was peripheral blood. The CDR3 region is CASSHGRGAEAFF. Written as DNA, the CDR3 is TGTGCCAGCAGCCACGGCAGGGGCGCTGAAGCTTTCTTT.